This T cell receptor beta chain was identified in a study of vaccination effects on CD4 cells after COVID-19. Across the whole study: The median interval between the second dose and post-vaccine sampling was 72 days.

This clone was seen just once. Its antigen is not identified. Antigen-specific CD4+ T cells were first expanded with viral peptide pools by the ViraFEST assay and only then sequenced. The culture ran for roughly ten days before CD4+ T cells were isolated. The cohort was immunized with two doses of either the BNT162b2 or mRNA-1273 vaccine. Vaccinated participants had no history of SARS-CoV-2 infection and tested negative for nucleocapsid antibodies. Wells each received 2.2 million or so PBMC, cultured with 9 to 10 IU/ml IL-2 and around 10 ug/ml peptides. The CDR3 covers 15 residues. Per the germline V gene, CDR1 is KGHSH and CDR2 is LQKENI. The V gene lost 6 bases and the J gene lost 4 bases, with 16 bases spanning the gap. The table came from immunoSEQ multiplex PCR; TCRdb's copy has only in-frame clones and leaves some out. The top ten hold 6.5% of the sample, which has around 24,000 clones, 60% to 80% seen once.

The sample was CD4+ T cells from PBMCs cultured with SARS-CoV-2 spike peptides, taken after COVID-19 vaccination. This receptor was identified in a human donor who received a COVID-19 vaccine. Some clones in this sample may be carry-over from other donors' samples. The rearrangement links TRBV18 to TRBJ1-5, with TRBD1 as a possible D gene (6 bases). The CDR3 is CASSPGGPANQPQHF. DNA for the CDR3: TGTGCCAGCTCTCCGGGGGGGCCGGCAAATCAGCCCCAGCATTTT.